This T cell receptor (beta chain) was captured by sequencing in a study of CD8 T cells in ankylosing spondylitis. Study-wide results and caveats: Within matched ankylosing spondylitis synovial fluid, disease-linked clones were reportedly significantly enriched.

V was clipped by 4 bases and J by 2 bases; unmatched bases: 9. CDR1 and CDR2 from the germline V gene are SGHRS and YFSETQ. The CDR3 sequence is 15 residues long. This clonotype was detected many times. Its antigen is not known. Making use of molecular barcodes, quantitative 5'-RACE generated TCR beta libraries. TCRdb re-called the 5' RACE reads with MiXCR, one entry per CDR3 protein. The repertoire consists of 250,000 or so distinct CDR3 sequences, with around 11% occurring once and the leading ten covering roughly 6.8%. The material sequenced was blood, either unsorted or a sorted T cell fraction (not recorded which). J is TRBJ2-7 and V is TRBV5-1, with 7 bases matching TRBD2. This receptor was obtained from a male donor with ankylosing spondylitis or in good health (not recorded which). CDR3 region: CASSLVAGLAYEQYF. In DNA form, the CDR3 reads TGCGCCAGCAGCCTAGTAGCGGGCCTAGCCTACGAGCAGTACTTC.